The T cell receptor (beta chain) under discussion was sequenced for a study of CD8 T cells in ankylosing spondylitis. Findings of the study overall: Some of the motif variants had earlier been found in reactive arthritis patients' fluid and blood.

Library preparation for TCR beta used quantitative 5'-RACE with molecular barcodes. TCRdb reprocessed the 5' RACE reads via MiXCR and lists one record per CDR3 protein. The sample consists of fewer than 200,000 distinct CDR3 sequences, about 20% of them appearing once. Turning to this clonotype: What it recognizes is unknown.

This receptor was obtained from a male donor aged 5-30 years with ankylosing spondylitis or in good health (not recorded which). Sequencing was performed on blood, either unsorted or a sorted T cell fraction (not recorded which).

The CDR3 spells CASSPGLASTDTQYF. The CDR3 DNA follows: TGTGCCAGCAGCCCGGGACTAGCGAGCACAGATACGCAGTATTTT. J is TRBJ2-3 and V is TRBV7-3, with TRBD2 identical over 10 bases. V shed 5 bases, J shed 0 bases, and the junction held 2 bases outside the gene matches. CDR1 and CDR2 from the germline V gene are SGHTA and FQGTGA. This CDR3 is built from 15 residues.